Listed below are T cell receptor beta chains from one sample, sequenced in a study of blood T cell repertoires in COVID-19. The method was immunoSEQ multiplex PCR; TCRdb's version includes in-frame clones alone and lacks a portion of them. The profile covers 200,000 to 300,000 clones, with 86% appearing a single time and just over 3% taken by the ten largest. Sequencing was done on a sample of peripheral blood. The receptors here all came from a woman aged 25 to 39 who had recovered from COVID-19. Each CDR3 is given with its conserved first and last residue. A D gene is named only where the DNA matches it firmly. Clone size appears in some rows only: once, few, many, or a class for an expanded clone.

clone_size d_call j_call v_call cdr3_nt cdr3_aa
. . TRBJ1-2 TRBV5-4 TGTGCCAGCAGCTTATTGCGGGGAACCTTTGTCTATGGCTACACCTTC CASSLLRGTFVYGYTF
. . TRBJ2-5 TRBV20-1 TGCAGTGCTAGTTGGACAGCCACGGGGACGACCCAGTACTTC CSASWTATGTTQYF
. . TRBJ1-1 TRBV7-3 TGTGCCAGCAGCTTAAACCCAGGGAACACTGAAGCTTTCTTT CASSLNPGNTEAFF
once TRBD1 TRBJ2-2 TRBV25-1 TGTGCCAGCAGTGAATACGGCACAGGGGGAACCGGGGAGCTGTTTTTT CASSEYGTGGTGELFF
. . TRBJ1-5 TRBV5-1 TGCGCCAGCAGCCCCTCCGGGGGACGACAGCCCCAGCATTTT CASSPSGGRQPQHF
few . TRBJ2-5 TRBV3-1/TRBV3-2 TGTGCCAGCAGCCAAGAGAACGGGGGCCAAGAGACCCAGTACTTC CASSQENGGQETQYF
. TRBD2 TRBJ2-3 TRBV5-1 TGCGCCAGCAGCCGCAGCGGGGGGGAAGGCACAGATACGCAGTATTTT CASSRSGGEGTDTQYF
. TRBD1 TRBJ2-7 TRBV4-2 TGTGCCAGCAGCCTGTCGGACAGGGGGAACTACGAGCAGTACTTC CASSLSDRGNYEQYF
. TRBD1 TRBJ2-3 TRBV6-5 TGTGCCAGCAGTTTAAGACAGGGGGTCACAGATACGCAGTATTTT CASSLRQGVTDTQYF
. TRBD2 TRBJ2-3 TRBV9 TGTGCCAGCAGCGTGGGACTAGCGGGCACTGATACGCAGTATTTT CASSVGLAGTDTQYF
. TRBD2 TRBJ2-2 TRBV27 TGTGCCAGCAGACCACTAGCGGGGGACTCGGTGTCCCGGGAGCTGTTTTTT CASRPLAGDSVSRELFF
. . TRBJ1-1 TRBV19 TGTGCCAGTAGGCGCGGGGGGTATACTGAAGCTTTCTTT CASRRGGYTEAFF
. . TRBJ1-5 TRBV15 TGTGCCACCAGCAGAGGGGGAGGGAATCAGCCCCAGCATTTT CATSRGGGNQPQHF
. . TRBJ2-2 TRBV15 TGTGCCACCAGCACTAGTGAACGGAACACCGGGGAGCTGTTTTTT CATSTSERNTGELFF
. . TRBJ2-5 TRBV11-2 TGTGCCAGCAGCCAGATTGTCCTGGCGGGGTCACAACAAGAGACCCAGTACTTC CASSQIVLAGSQQETQYF
. . TRBJ1-1 TRBV19 TGTGCCAGTAGTATAGAGGTGCCCGGAGGAGCTTTCTTT CASSIEVPGGAFF
. TRBD1 TRBJ1-6 TRBV27 TGTGCCAGCAAACTAGGGACAGGGGGCGAAAGCTCCTATAATTCACCCCTCCACTTT CASKLGTGGESSYNSPLHF
. . TRBJ1-1 TRBV5-5 TGTGCCAGCAGCTTGGTGTCCGGGGTTAGGACTGAAGCTTTCTTT CASSLVSGVRTEAFF